This T cell receptor beta chain stems from a study of control samples from healthy donors and cancer patients. The CDR3 has 15 residues. CDR1 is MNHEY, CDR2 SVGEGT, per germline. V was trimmed by 5 bases and J by 2 bases, leaving 16 bases between them. Some clones are missing from TCRdb's copy, which holds only in-frame ones; the method was immunoSEQ multiplex PCR. Here the sample spans about 150,000 clones, approximately 88% being singletons. The genes are TRBV6-2 or TRBV6-3 and TRBJ2-7; D unresolved. This sequence was found in a man in his thirties or forties in good health. Sequencing was performed on blood. This chain's CDR3 is CASSLGLLPPYEQYF. For the CDR3, the DNA is TGTGCCAGCAGTCTTGGCCTTCTACCCCCCTACGAGCAGTACTTC.